This paragraph covers one TCR beta chain sequence. Its antigen is unknown. Treatment: oral pan-JAK inhibitor, 5-10 mg twice daily. Sampling of alopecia areata patients yielded lesional scalp punch biopsies as well as peripheral blood. The CDR3 is 15 residues long. CDR1 is SGHRS and CDR2 is YFSETQ in the germline V gene. V dropped 0 bases and J dropped 3; count of bases not matched to a gene: 3. This entry is derived from a study of CD8+ T cells in alopecia areata. Study details: At a dose of 5 to 10 mg twice daily, oral tofacitinib was given to treated patients.

Sequencing used cDNA as its template, made by extracting RNA and reverse transcribing it. Profiling relied on immunoSEQ multiplex PCR, and the TCRdb table lists in-frame clones only, not all of them. The data contain about 140,000 clones, roughly four fifths of them singletons. Study-wide findings and caveats: Among patients, TCR sharing was less clear than in mice, a difference possibly due in part to HLA diversity in the patient population. Persistence in scalp and blood during tofacitinib was observed for many expanded lesional clones.

The TCR was taken from a human donor with alopecia areata. The sample here was CD8+ T cells sorted from blood, taken at week 4, from a patient treated with tofacitinib. V is TRBV5-1 and J is TRBJ2-5; 9 bases fit TRBD2. CDR3 coding DNA: TGCGCCAGCAGCTTGGGGACTAGCGTCGAAGAGACCCAGTACTTC. This translates into CASSLGTSVEETQYF.